This TCR beta chain was identified during a study of control samples from healthy donors and cancer patients. The assay was immunoSEQ multiplex PCR, and TCRdb's table has in-frame clones only and misses some. The sample holds 150,000 or so clones, roughly 93% seen once. The CDR3 runs to 13 residues. V lost 2 bases, J lost 6 bases, and 2 bases stayed unmatched. The germline CDR1 and CDR2 sequences are MNHNY and SVGAGI (reference sequence). This receptor was identified in a man aged 18-30 years in good health. This chain connects TRBV6-6 to TRBJ2-3; TRBD2 matches at 7 bases. The specimen sequenced was blood. The CDR3 coding sequence is TGTGCCAGCAGTTACAGCGGGATGGATACGCAGTATTTT. Its translation: CASSYSGMDTQYF.